Presented here are 5 T cell receptor beta chains from one specimen sequenced in a study of shared clonotypes between healthy human individuals. The assay was immunoSEQ multiplex PCR, and TCRdb's table has in-frame clones only and misses some. The sample consists of about 2.4 million clones, around 94% of them appearing once. The source material was naive CD4+ T cells sorted from blood. Described subset: CD45RA+ positively selected. Every receptor here comes from a man younger than 35 in good health.

V gene TRBV10-3 combines with J gene TRBJ2-7, with D perhaps assigned TRBD1 or TRBD2 (5 bases each). The germline CDR1 and CDR2 sequences are ENHRY and SYGVKD. With 3 bases removed from V and 1 base from J, the gap between germline ends came to 22 bases. CDR3 length: 18 residues. The CDR3 sequence is CAISERSLTGKGSYEQYF. In DNA, the CDR3 is TGTGCCATCAGTGAACGGTCCCTCACGGGAAAGGGGTCCTACGAGCAGTACTTC.

The rearrangement joins TRBV19 to TRBJ2-2; perhaps D is TRBD1 or TRBD2 (5 bases each). The CDR3 has 18 residues. V dropped 3 bases and J dropped 7 bases, with 24 bases sitting between them. Germline V gene lookup returns CDR1 LNHDA and CDR2 SQIVND (reference sequence). The CDR3 reads CASSMQRIGTTSFGELFF. CDR3 DNA sequence: TGTGCCAGTAGTATGCAGCGAATCGGGACCACAAGTTTCGGGGAGCTGTTTTTT.

The V and J genes are TRBV6-5 and TRBJ1-6; D not certain. CDR3 length equals 15 residues. Germline V lookup: CDR1 MNHEY, CDR2 SVGAGI. V was pared by 6 bases and J by 0 bases, with 9 bases between. Here the CDR3 DNA reads TGTGCCAGCAGAGCCGTGAGCTCCTATAATTCACCCCTCCACTTT. Translating gives CASRAVSSYNSPLHF.

J is TRBJ1-5 and V is TRBV28; D might be TRBD1 (6 bases). The CDR3 has 14 amino acids. V lost 3 bases and J lost 5, with 11 bases in between. The germline CDR1 and CDR2 sequences are MDHEN and SYDVKM. The DNA of the CDR3 is TGTGCCAGCAGTTTCAGGGGTTGGGATCAGCCCCAGCATTTT. It is translated as CASSFRGWDQPQHF.

V usage is TRBV5-1 and J usage is TRBJ1-5, with D uncertain. Trimming stripped 0 bases from V and 5 bases from J, with 12 bases between. Germline V gives CDR1 SGHRS, CDR2 YFSETQ. The CDR3 contains 15 residues. The CDR3, as DNA: TGCGCCAGCAGCTTGGATGGGTGGACGGATCAGCCCCAGCATTTT. Amino acid sequence: CASSLDGWTDQPQHF. The variable domain in full, with the rest retrieved from reference TRBV5-1 and TRBJ1-5, is KAGVTQTPRYLIKTRGQQVTLSCSPISGHRSVSWYQQTPGQGLQFLFEYFSETQRNKGNFPGRFSGRQFSNSRSEMNVSTLELGDSALYLCASSLDGWTDQPQHFGDGTRLSIL.